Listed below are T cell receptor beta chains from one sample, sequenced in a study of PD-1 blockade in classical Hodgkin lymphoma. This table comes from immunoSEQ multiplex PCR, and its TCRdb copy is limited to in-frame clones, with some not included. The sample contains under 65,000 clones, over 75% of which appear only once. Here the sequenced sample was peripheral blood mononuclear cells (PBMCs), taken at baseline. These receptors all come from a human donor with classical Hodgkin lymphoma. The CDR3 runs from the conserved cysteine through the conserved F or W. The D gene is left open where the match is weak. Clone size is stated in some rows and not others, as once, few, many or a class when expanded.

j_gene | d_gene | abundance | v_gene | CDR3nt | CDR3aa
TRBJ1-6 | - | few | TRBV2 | TGTGCCGACCGGAGCTCCTATAATTCACCCCTCCACTTT | CADRSSYNSPLHF
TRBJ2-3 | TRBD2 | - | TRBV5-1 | TGCGCCAGCAGTCAAGTTCGGGGGGGCATGTTGGTAGATACGCAGTATTTT | CASSQVRGGMLVDTQYF
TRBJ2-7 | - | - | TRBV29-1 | TGCAGCGTTGAGATTGGGGATCCGGGGTTGAATCCCCCCTACGAGCAGTACTTC | CSVEIGDPGLNPPYEQYF
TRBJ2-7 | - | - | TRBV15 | TGTGCCACCAGCAGAGATTCGGAGGGTTACGAGCAGTACTTC | CATSRDSEGYEQYF
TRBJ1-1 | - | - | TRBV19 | TGTGCCAGTAGTATAGTGGGGGCCACTGAAGCTTTCTTT | CASSIVGATEAFF
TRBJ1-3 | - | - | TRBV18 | TGTGCCAGCTCGCTAACCGGGACGGCCTCTGGAAACACCATATATTTT | CASSLTGTASGNTIYF
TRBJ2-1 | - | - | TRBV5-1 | TGCGCCAGCAGCTTGGGGGACCGGGACAATGAGCAGTTCTTC | CASSLGDRDNEQFF
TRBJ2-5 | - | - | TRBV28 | TGTGCCAGCAGTCAGGGTGGATTCCAAGAGACCCAGTACTTC | CASSQGGFQETQYF
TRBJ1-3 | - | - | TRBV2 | TGTGCCAGCAGTCTGCTCAGCCCTGGAAACACCATATATTTT | CASSLLSPGNTIYF
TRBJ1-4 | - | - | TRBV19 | TGTGCCAGTAATCCGGGCTTGGGTGAAAAACTGTTTTTT | CASNPGLGEKLFF
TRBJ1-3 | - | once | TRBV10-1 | TGCGCCAGTAGCGAGGGATGGACTGGAAACACCATATATTTT | CASSEGWTGNTIYF
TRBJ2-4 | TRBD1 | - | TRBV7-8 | TGTGCCCTGGACAGGGTCCTCGCCAAAAACATTCAGTACTTC | CALDRVLAKNIQYF
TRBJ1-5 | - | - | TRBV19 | TGTGCCAGTAGTATCAACCCCGGGCAGATTTATAGCAATCAGCCCCAGCATTTT | CASSINPGQIYSNQPQHF
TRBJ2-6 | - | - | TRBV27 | TGTGCCAGCAGTTGGGGCACATTCAGAGCTGGGGCCAACGTCCTGACTTTC | CASSWGTFRAGANVLTF
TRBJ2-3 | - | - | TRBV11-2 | TGTGCCAGCAGCCCCGTGACTAGCACAGATACGCAGTATTTT | CASSPVTSTDTQYF
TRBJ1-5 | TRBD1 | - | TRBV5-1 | TGCGCCAGCAGCTTGGGGACAGGGGCGAGAGGCAATCAGCCCCAGCATTTT | CASSLGTGARGNQPQHF
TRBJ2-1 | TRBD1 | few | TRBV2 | TGTGCCAGCAAAGACAGGGGACTCACCTACAATGAGCAGTTCTTC | CASKDRGLTYNEQFF
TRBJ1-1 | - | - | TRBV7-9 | TGTGCCAGCGTCGCTTGGGATACAGCTTTCTTT | CASVAWDTAFF
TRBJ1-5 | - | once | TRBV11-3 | TGTGCCAGCACTCAAAACCCTCGGGATAAGGACCAGCCCCAGCATTTT | CASTQNPRDKDQPQHF
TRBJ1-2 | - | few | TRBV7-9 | TGTGCCAGCAGCCATTGGCAGCCCTATGGCTACACCTTC | CASSHWQPYGYTF
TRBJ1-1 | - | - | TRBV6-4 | TGTGCCAGCAGTGACTCTTGGGGTAAAGCTTTCTTT | CASSDSWGKAFF
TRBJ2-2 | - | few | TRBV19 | TGTGCCAGTAGTATTTACCATAACACCGGGGAGCTGTTTTTT | CASSIYHNTGELFF
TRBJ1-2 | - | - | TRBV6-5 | TGTGCCAGCATAGCGGTACAGCGACTGGGGGGCTACACCTTC | CASIAVQRLGGYTF
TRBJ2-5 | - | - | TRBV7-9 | TGTGCCAGCAGCCCTCGGCCCAGTGTGACCCAGTACTTC | CASSPRPSVTQYF
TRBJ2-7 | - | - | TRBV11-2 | TGTGCCAGCAGCTTTAGTGCTGGCGAGCAGTACTTC | CASSFSAGEQYF
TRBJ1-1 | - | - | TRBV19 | TGTGCCAGTAGCCCCAGGCGGACTGAAGCTTTCTTT | CASSPRRTEAFF
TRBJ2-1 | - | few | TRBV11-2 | TGTGCCGGGTCGACGATTAGGGGGTTAAATGATAATGAGCAGTTCTTC | CAGSTIRGLNDNEQFF
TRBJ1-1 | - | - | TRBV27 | TGTGCCAGAAGAGAAAGGGGTGGAACTGAAGCTTTCTTT | CARRERGGTEAFF
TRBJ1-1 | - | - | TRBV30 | TGTGCCTGGTGCAGGGCGAACACTGAAGCTTTCTTT | CAWCRANTEAFF
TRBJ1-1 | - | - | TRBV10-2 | TGCGCCAGCAGTGAGTCGGTTACTGAAGCTTTCTTT | CASSESVTEAFF
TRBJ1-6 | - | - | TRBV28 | TGTGCCAGCAGTTTGGGACGCGGCCCAAATTCACCCCTCCACTTT | CASSLGRGPNSPLHF
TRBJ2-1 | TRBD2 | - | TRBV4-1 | TGCGCCAGCAGCCAAGATACGGGAACGGGGGGGCGCAATGAGCAGTTCTTC | CASSQDTGTGGRNEQFF
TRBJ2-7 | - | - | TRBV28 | TGTGCCAGCAGTTTTTCGCCCTACGAGCAGTACTTC | CASSFSPYEQYF
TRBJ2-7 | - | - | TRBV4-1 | TGCGCCAGCAGCCAGAACTACGAGCAGTACTTC | CASSQNYEQYF
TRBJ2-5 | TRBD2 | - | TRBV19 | TGTGCCAGTAGTATTAGCGGGGGGGTGGAGACCCAGTACTTC | CASSISGGVETQYF
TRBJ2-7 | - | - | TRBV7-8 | TGTGCCAGCAGCTACCCCGCCTACGAGCAGTACTTC | CASSYPAYEQYF
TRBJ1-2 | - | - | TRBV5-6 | TGTGCCAGCAGCTTGGTGGGGGTGGATGGCTACACCTTC | CASSLVGVDGYTF
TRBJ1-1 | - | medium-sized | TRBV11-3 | TGTGCCAGCAGCTCCCTCCCCCCCCAGAGACTGCAAGCTTTCTTT | CASSSLPPQRLQAFF
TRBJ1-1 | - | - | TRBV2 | TGTGCCAGCAGTGTGTTACATCTGGGGAACACTGAAGCTTTCTTT | CASSVLHLGNTEAFF
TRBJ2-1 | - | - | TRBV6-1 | TGTGCCAGCAGTGGCCGACTAGGTGGGTCCTACAATGAGCAGTTCTTC | CASSGRLGGSYNEQFF
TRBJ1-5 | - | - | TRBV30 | TGTGCCTGGAGCGGAGGGCTGGATCAGCCCCAGCATTTT | CAWSGGLDQPQHF
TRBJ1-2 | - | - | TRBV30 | TGTGCCATAGTTGGGACTCCATATGGCTACACCTTC | CAIVGTPYGYTF
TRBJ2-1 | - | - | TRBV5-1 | TGCGCCTCCACACTTGTAATATCTACCAATAGTGGTGGGAAGTCCTACAATGAGCAGTTCTTC | CASTLVISTNSGGKSYNEQFF
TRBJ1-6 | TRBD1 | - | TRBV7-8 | TGTGCCAGCAGCGGAACAGGGGCCCGCTTCTATAATTCACCCCTCCACTTT | CASSGTGARFYNSPLHF
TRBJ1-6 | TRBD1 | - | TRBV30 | TGTGCCTGGGAGACCGGGACAGTGCTCCACTTT | CAWETGTVLHF
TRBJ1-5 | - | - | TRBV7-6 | TGTGCCAGCAGCTTCGGGGTCGAACAGCCCCAGCATTTT | CASSFGVEQPQHF